These 13 T cell receptor beta chains were all obtained from the same sample, sequenced in a study of identical twins. MiXCR, run by TCRdb on the 5' RACE reads, gives a single entry per CDR3 protein. The sample records about 890,000 distinct CDR3 sequences, 9% to 15% being singletons. This same sample was also part of a study on yellow fever vaccine responses in identical twins.

Sequencing input: PBMCs. The origin of the receptors is a woman younger than 35 in good health.

The chain joins TRBV5-1 to TRBJ1-1; 8 nucleotides match TRBD1. V lost 4 bases and J lost 5; bases outside the gene matches: 13. Germline CDR1 reads SGHRS; CDR2 reads YFSETQ. This CDR3 has 16 amino acids. The CDR3 DNA follows: TGCGCCAGCAGCCCGACAGGGGACACCCCAGGAACTGAAGCTTTCTTT. This sequence encodes CASSPTGDTPGTEAFF.

The chain has TRBV29-1 and TRBJ1-4; TRBD1 might be the D (5 bases). The CDR3 covers 13 residues. Per the germline V gene, CDR1 is SQVTM and CDR2 is ANQGSEA. V gave up 5 bases and J gave up 7 bases, with 14 bases separating them. Here the CDR3 DNA reads TGCAGCGTTTTGTGGGGGTCGGGTGAAAAACTGTTTTTT. Protein sequence: CSVLWGSGEKLFF.

The CDR3 loop is CASSPDRPSYNEQFF. The CDR3, as DNA: TGTGCCAGCAGCCCAGATCGCCCCTCCTACAATGAGCAGTTCTTC. The V call is TRBV12-3 or TRBV12-4, the J call TRBJ2-1; no definite D call. V was pared by 6 bases and J by 0 bases, with 12 bases between. The CDR3 spans 15 residues.

The sample holds a few counts of this clonotype. The gene calls are TRBV25-1 and TRBJ1-1; 9 nucleotides line up with TRBD1. The CDR3 loop spans 15 amino acids. The V and J ends lost 2 bases and 10 bases, in that order; junction bases with no gene match: 11. Germline assignment: CDR1 MGHDK and CDR2 SYGVNS. The CDR3 bases are TGTGCCAGCAGTGAAGCCGGACAGGGGCCCCTTGGAGCTTTCTTT. This encodes CASSEAGQGPLGAFF.

The chain joins TRBV20-1 to TRBJ1-1; the D is unclear. The CDR3 is 15 residues long. The germline V gene encodes CDR1 DFQATT and CDR2 SNEGSKA (reference sequence). V lost 0 bases to trimming and J lost 1 base, with 12 bases between them. CDR3 in amino acids: CSARDPMTKNTEAFF. The CDR3 nucleotides read TGCAGTGCTAGAGATCCCATGACGAAGAACACTGAAGCTTTCTTT.

This clonotype was seen only a few times. V gene TRBV7-8 combines with J gene TRBJ2-1; D may be TRBD2 (7 bases). Trimming stripped 5 bases from V and 2 bases from J, with 16 bases between. The CDR3 runs to 16 residues. Per the germline V gene, CDR1 is SGHVS and CDR2 is FQNEAQ. The CDR3 coding sequence is TGTGCCAGCAGCGCCCTCGGGGGGCCCCCCTACAATGAGCAGTTCTTC. It codes for CASSALGGPPYNEQFF. Using reference TRBV7-8 and TRBJ2-1 for the parts outside the CDR3, the full variable domain is GAGVSQSPRYKVAKRGQDVALRCDPISGHVSLFWYQQALGQGPEFLTYFQNEAQLDKSGLPSDRFFAERPEGSVSTLKIQRTQQEDSAVYLCASSALGGPPYNEQFFGPGTRLTVL.

A few counts support this clonotype. CDR3: CASSYSYQGAENEQFF. Written as DNA, the CDR3 is TGTGCCAGCAGTTACTCATATCAGGGGGCAGAAAATGAGCAGTTCTTC. The rearrangement uses TRBV6-5 and TRBJ2-1; 8 nucleotides agree with TRBD1. CDR3 size: 16 residues. The germline V gene has CDR1 MNHEY and CDR2 SVGAGI. The J segment lost 7 bases and the V segment lost 0 bases, leaving 8 bases of the junction unmatched.

The CDR3 nucleotides are TGTGCCAGCTCTCAAGAACCAGGGTTTTTAGACGAGCAGTACGTC. It encodes CASSQEPGFLDEQYV. This rearrangement joins TRBV18 to TRBJ2-7; tentative D call: TRBD1 (5 bases). The CDR3 loop spans 15 amino acids. Germline loops: CDR1 KGHSH, CDR2 LQKENI. The germline V and J ends were trimmed by 6 bases and 5 bases, with 20 bases remaining between them.

This clonotype has just a few counts. The CDR3 nucleotides read TGTGCCAGCAGCTTGGCTCCCACAGGGAAAAGCTCCTACAATGAGCAGTTCTTC. Amino acids: CASSLAPTGKSSYNEQFF. The genes are TRBV5-4 and TRBJ2-1, with D maybe TRBD1 (6 bases). The CDR3 has 18 residues. V gave up 0 bases and J gave up 0 bases, with 16 bases separating them. Germline CDR1 and CDR2: SGHNT and YYREEE (reference sequence). Variable domain in full (rest from reference TRBV5-4 and TRBJ2-1): ETGVTQSPTHLIKTRGQQVTLRCSSQSGHNTVSWYQQALGQGPQFIFQYYREEENGRGNFPPRFSGLQFPNYSSELNVNALELDDSALYLCASSLAPTGKSSYNEQFFGPGTRLTVL.

In this sample, this clonotype turned up many times. One end of the junction does not line up with germline, which may come from a read error. The rearrangement uses TRBV5-1 and TRBJ1-1; 7 nucleotides line up with TRBD1. This CDR3 has 14 residues. The germline CDR1 and CDR2 sequences are SGHRS and YFSETQ. CDR3 amino acids: CASSPGQMNTEAFF. CDR3 coding DNA: TGTGCCAGCAGCCCGGGACAGATGAACACTGAAGCTTTCTTT.

Ten or more counts support this clonotype. V and J are TRBV28 and TRBJ2-1; D uncertain. The V end lost 5 bases, the J end lost 7 bases, and 6 bases lay between the germline ends. Germline V gene data show CDR1 as MDHEN and CDR2 as SYDVKM. CDR3 length: 11 amino acids. The CDR3 DNA follows: TGTGCCAGCAGTACCGGGAATGAGCAGTTCTTC. It translates to CASSTGNEQFF.

There are a few counts of this clonotype. V gene TRBV15 combines with J gene TRBJ2-1; D remains ambiguous. The germline gives CDR1 LNHNV, CDR2 YYDKDF (reference sequence). This CDR3 is 14 amino acids long. V dropped 0 bases and J dropped 3 bases, with 6 bases sitting between them. The CDR3 bases are TGTGCCACCAGCAGAGAAAGGGACTACAATGAGCAGTTCTTC. This sequence encodes CATSRERDYNEQFF.

This clonotype was recorded at least ten times. At one boundary the junction diverges from the germline segment, which might be a read error. This chain links TRBV12-3 or TRBV12-4 with TRBJ2-1; D possibly corresponds to TRBD1 (5 bases). The CDR3 is 13 residues long. The CDR3 loop is CASSSQGYNEQFF. The CDR3 nucleotides read TGCGCCAGCAGCTCGCAGGGTTACAATGAGCAGTTCTTC.